This T cell receptor beta chain is drawn from a study of blood T cell repertoires in COVID-19. The assay was immunoSEQ multiplex PCR, and TCRdb's table has in-frame clones only and misses some. The profile shows 200,000 to 250,000 clones, roughly 87% of them singletons. The germline V gene encodes CDR1 SGDLS and CDR2 YYNGEE. This CDR3 region has 13 residues. V was pared by 5 bases and J by 0 bases, with 8 bases between. Sequences were obtained from peripheral blood. This TCR was sampled from a woman between 18 and 29 years old who had recovered from COVID-19. The chain links TRBV9 to TRBJ1-1; no clear D. CDR3 in DNA: TGTGCCAGCAGTTCCAATTTGAACACTGAAGCTTTCTTT. Protein product: CASSSNLNTEAFF.